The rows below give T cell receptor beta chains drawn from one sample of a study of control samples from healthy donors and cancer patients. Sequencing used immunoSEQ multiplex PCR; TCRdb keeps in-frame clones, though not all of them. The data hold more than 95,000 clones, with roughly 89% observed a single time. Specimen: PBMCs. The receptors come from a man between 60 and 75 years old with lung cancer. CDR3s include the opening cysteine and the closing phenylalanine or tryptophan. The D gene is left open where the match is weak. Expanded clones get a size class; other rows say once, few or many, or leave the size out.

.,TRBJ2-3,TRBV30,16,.,CAWSWRGRGGTDTQYF,TGTGCCTGGAGTTGGAGGGGAAGAGGGGGCACAGATACGCAGTATTTT
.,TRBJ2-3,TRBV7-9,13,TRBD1,CACPTGGTDTQYF,TGTGCCTGCCCGACAGGGGGCACAGATACGCAGTATTTT
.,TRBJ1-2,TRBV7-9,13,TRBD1,CASSRTGGDGYTF,TGTGCCAGCAGTCGGACAGGGGGAGATGGCTACACCTTC
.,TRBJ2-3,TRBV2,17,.,CASSGERGGVSTDTQYF,TGTGCCAGCAGTGGGGAAAGGGGCGGGGTTAGCACAGATACGCAGTATTTT
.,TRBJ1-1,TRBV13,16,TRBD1,CASSLGGRGKGTEAFF,TGTGCCAGCAGCTTAGGTGGCAGGGGGAAGGGGACTGAAGCTTTCTTT
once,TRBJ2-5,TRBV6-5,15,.,CASSLITGFRETQYF,TGTGCCAGCAGTTTAATAACAGGGTTTCGAGAGACCCAGTACTTC
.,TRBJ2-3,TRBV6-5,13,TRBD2,CATGLAGTDTQYF,TGTGCCACAGGACTAGCGGGAACAGATACGCAGTATTTT
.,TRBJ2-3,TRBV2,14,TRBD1,CASSDQDRGDTQYF,TGTGCCAGCAGTGACCAGGACAGGGGAGATACGCAGTATTTT
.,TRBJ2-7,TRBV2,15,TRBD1,CASSGDRAPSYEQYF,TGTGCCAGCAGTGGCGACAGGGCGCCCTCCTACGAGCAGTACTTC
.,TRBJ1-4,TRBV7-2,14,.,CASSLGATNEKLFF,TGTGCCAGCAGCTTAGGTGCAACTAATGAAAAACTGTTTTTT
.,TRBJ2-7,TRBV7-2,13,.,CASSSLKKNEQYF,TGTGCCAGCAGCTCCCTAAAAAAGAACGAGCAGTACTTC
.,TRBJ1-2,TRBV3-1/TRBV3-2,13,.,CASSQGRNYGYTF,TGTGCCAGCAGCCAAGGACGTAACTATGGCTACACCTTC
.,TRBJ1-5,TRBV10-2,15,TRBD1,CASSELTGGDRPQHF,TGCGCCAGCAGTGAGCTGACAGGGGGAGATCGGCCCCAGCATTTT
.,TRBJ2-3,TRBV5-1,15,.,CASSLRTSGGDTQYF,TGCGCCAGCAGCCTCAGGACTTCCGGAGGAGATACGCAGTATTTT
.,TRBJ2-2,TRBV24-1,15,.,CATSEVHANTGELFF,TGTGCCACCAGTGAGGTCCACGCGAACACCGGGGAGCTGTTTTTT
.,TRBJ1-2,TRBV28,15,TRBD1,CASSSPGQGLYGYTF,TGTGCCAGCAGCTCGCCGGGACAGGGTTTATATGGCTACACCTTC
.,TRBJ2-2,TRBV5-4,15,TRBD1,CASSRQGSDTGELFF,TGTGCCAGCAGCCGACAGGGTTCGGACACCGGGGAGCTGTTTTTT
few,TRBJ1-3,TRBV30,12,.,CAWKRAGNTIYF,TGTGCCTGGAAAAGAGCTGGAAACACCATATATTTT
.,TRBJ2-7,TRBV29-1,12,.,CSVDGGSYEQYF,TGCAGCGTTGATGGCGGTTCCTACGAGCAGTACTTC
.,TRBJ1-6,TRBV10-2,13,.,CASSGTIESPLHF,TGCGCCAGCAGTGGTACGATTGAATCACCCCTCCACTTT
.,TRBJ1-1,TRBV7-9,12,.,CASESQYTEAFF,TGTGCCAGCGAATCGCAGTACACTGAAGCTTTCTTT
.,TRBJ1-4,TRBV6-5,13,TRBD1,CASSRDRRKKLFF,TGTGCCAGCAGCAGGGACAGACGTAAAAAACTGTTTTTT
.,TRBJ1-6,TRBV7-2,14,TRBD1,CASSPGQINSPLHF,TGTGCCAGCAGCCCGGGACAGATTAATTCACCCCTCCACTTT
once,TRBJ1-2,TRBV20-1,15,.,CSASKEFGANYGYTF,TGCAGTGCTAGTAAGGAGTTCGGGGCTAACTATGGCTACACCTTC
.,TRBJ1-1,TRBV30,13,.,CAWSKTQGTEAFF,TGTGCCTGGAGTAAAACTCAGGGGACTGAAGCTTTCTTT
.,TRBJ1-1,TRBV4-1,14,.,CASSRSPAVTEAFF,TGCGCCAGCAGCCGATCCCCCGCGGTCACTGAAGCTTTCTTT
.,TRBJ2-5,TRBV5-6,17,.,CASSPSRMDRRQETQYF,TGTGCCAGCAGCCCTTCCCGGATGGACAGAAGACAAGAGACCCAGTACTTC
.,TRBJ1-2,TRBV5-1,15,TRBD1,CASSGSGTGERGYTF,TGCGCCAGCAGCGGATCCGGGACAGGGGAAAGGGGCTACACCTTC
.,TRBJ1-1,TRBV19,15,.,CASSMADASGLAAFF,TGTGCCAGTAGTATGGCCGACGCCTCAGGGCTCGCGGCTTTCTTT
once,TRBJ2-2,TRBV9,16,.,CASSVRPGVNTGELFF,TGTGCCAGCAGCGTGCGGCCGGGGGTGAACACCGGGGAGCTGTTTTTT
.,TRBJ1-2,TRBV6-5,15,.,CASSYQVDGNYGYTF,TGTGCCAGCAGTTACCAGGTTGACGGCAACTATGGCTACACCTTC
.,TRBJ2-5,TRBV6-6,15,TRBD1,CASSYTGVLGETQYF,TGTGCCAGCAGTTATACAGGGGTTCTCGGGGAGACCCAGTACTTC
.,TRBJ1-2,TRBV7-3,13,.,CASSLMTGGGYTF,TGTGCCAGCAGCTTAATGACGGGGGGGGGCTACACCTTC
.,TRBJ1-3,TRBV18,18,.,CASSPMGGQGTSGNTIYF,TGTGCCAGCTCACCCATGGGAGGGCAGGGCACATCTGGAAACACCATATATTTT
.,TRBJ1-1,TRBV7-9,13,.,CASSLRGDSDVFF,TGTGCCAGCAGCTTAAGGGGGGACTCCGATGTGTTCTTT
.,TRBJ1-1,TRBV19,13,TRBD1,CASRDRINTEAFF,TGTGCCAGTCGGGACAGGATAAACACTGAAGCTTTCTTT
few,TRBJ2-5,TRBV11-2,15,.,CASSFSGTGSGTQYF,TGTGCCAGCAGCTTCTCCGGGACGGGGTCTGGGACCCAGTACTTC
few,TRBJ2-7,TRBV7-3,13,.,CASSPDGRYEQYF,TGTGCCAGCAGCCCCGACGGTCGGTACGAGCAGTACTTC
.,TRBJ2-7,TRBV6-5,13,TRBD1,CASRKGGYYEQYF,TGTGCCAGCAGAAAAGGGGGCTACTACGAGCAGTACTTC
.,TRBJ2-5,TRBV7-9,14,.,CASSRSQGQETQYF,TGTGCCAGCAGCCGAAGTCAGGGCCAAGAGACCCAGTACTTC